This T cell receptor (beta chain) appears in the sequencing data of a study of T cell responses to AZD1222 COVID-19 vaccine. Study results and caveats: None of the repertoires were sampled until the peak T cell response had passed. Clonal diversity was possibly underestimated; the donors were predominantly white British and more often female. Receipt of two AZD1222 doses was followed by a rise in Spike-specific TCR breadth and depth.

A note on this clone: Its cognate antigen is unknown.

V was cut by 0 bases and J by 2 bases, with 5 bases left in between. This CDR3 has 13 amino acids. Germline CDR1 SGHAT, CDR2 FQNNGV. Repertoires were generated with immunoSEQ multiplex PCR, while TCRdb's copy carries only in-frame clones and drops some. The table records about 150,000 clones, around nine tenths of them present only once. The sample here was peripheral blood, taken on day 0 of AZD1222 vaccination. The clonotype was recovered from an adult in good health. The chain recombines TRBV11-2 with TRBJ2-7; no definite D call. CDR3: CASSLDRPYEQYF. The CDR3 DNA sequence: TGTGCCAGCAGCTTAGACAGACCCTACGAGCAGTACTTC.